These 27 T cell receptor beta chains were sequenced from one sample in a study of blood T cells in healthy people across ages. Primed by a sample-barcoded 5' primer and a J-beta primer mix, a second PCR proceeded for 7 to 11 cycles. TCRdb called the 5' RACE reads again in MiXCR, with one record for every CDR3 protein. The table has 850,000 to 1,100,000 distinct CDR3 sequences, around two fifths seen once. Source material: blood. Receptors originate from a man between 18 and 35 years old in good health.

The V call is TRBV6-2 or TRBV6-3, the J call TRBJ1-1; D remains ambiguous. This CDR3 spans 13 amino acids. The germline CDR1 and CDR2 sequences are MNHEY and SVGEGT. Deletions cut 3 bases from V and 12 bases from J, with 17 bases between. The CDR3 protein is CASSYYASDKPFF. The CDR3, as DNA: TGTGCCAGCAGTTATTACGCCTCTGATAAGCCTTTCTTT.

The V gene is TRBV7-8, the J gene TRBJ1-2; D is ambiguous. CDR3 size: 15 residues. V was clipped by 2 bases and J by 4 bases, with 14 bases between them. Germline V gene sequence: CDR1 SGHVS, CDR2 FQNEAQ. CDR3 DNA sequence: TGTGCCAGCAGCTTAAAAGCACGGAATTCCTATGGCTACACCTTC. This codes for CASSLKARNSYGYTF.

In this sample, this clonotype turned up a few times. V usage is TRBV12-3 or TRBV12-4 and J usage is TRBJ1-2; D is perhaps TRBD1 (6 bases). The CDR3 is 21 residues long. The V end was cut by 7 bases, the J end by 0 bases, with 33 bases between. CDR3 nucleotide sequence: TGTGCCAGCACCCAACCAGACAGGTCGGGTAGTGGAACTTCTTCTAACTATGGCTACACCTTC. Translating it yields CASTQPDRSGSGTSSNYGYTF.

CDR3 sequence: CASSLGFVSAGGRSSYNEQFF. The CDR3, as DNA: TGTGCCAGCAGCTTAGGTTTCGTTTCGGCGGGCGGGAGGAGCTCCTACAATGAGCAGTTCTTC. V usage is TRBV7-6 and J usage is TRBJ2-1; 8 nucleotides line up with TRBD2. Per germline, CDR1 SGHVS and CDR2 FNYEAQ. The CDR3 consists of 21 residues. The trim removed 1 base at V and 0 bases at J, leaving 17 bases unmatched.

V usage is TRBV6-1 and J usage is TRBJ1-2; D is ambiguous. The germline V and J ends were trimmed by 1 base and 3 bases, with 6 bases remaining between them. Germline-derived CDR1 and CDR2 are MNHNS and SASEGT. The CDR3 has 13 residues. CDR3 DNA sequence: TGTGCCAGCAGTGAAGTGACGGACTATGGCTACACCTTC. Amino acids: CASSEVTDYGYTF.

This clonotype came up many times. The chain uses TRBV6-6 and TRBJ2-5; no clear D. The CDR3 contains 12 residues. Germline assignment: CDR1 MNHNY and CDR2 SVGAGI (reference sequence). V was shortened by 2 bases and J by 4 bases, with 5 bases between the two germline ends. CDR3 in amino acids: CASSYPPETQYF. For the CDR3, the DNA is TGTGCCAGCAGTTACCCCCCAGAGACCCAGTACTTC.

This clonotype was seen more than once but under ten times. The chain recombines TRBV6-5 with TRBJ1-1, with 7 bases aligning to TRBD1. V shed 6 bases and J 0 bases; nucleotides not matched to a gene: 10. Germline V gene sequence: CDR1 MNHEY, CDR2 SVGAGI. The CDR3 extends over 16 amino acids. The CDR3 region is CASSRDSPFMNTEAFF. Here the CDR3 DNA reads TGTGCCAGCAGCCGGGACAGTCCCTTCATGAACACTGAAGCTTTCTTT.

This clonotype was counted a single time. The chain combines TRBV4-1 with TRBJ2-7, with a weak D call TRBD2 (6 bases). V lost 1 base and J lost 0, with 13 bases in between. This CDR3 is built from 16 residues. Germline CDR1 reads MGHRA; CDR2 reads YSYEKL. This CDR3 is CASSQVALANSYEQYF. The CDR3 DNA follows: TGCGCCAGCAGCCAAGTAGCGCTAGCGAACTCCTACGAGCAGTACTTC.

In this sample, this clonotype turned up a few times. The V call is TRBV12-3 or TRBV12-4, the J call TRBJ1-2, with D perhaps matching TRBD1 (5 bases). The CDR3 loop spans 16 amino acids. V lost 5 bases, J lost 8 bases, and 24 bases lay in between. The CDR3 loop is CASSDNVQGGSGGYTF. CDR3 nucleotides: TGTGCCAGCAGTGACAACGTGCAGGGAGGTTCTGGAGGCTACACCTTC.

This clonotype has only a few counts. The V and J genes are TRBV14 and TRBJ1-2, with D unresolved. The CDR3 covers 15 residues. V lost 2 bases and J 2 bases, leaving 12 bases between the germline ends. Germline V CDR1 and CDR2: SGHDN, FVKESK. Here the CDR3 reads CASSQNLGQNYGYTF. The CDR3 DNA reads TGTGCCAGCAGCCAAAACCTCGGCCAGAACTATGGCTACACCTTC.

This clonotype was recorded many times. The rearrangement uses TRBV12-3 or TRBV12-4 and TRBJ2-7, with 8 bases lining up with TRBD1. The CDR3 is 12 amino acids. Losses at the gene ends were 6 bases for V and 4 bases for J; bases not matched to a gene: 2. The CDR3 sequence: CASRGDRYEQYF. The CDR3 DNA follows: TGTGCCAGCAGGGGGGACAGGTACGAGCAGTACTTC.

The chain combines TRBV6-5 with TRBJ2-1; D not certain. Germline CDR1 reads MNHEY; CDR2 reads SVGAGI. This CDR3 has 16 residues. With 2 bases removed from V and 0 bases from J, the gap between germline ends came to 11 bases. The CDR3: CASSYPAPSSYNEQFF. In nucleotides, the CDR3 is TGTGCCAGCAGTTACCCGGCGCCCAGCTCCTACAATGAGCAGTTCTTC.

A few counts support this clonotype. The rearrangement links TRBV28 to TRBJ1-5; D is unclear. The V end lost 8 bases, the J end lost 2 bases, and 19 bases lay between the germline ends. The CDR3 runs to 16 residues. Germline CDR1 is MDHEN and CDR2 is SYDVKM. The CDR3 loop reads CASVTGYVGGNQPQHF. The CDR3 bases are TGTGCCAGCGTAACGGGCTATGTAGGAGGCAATCAGCCCCAGCATTTT. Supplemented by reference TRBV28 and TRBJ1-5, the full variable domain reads DVKVTQSSRYLVKRTGEKVFLECVQDMDHENMFWYRQDPGLGLRLIYFSYDVKMKEKGDIPEGYSVSREKKERFSLILESASTNQTSMYLCASVTGYVGGNQPQHFGDGTRLSIL.

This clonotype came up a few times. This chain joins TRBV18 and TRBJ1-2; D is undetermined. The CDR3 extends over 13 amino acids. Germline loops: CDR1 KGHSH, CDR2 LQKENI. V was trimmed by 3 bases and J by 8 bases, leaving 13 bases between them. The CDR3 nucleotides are TGTGCCAGCTCACCGACTAACCCAGGAGGCTACACCTTC. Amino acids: CASSPTNPGGYTF.

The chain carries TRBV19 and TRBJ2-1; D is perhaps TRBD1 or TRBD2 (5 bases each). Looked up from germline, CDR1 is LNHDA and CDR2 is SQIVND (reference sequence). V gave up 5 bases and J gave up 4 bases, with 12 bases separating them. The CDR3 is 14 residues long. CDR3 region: CASSPGAAYNEQFF. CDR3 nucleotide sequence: TGTGCCAGTAGTCCCGGGGCGGCTTACAATGAGCAGTTCTTC. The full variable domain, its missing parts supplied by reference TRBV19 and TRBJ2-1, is DGGITQSPKYLFRKEGQNVTLSCEQNLNHDAMYWYRQDPGQGLRLIYYSQIVNDFQKGDIAEGYSVSREKKESFPLTVTSAQKNPTAFYLCASSPGAAYNEQFFGPGTRLTVL.

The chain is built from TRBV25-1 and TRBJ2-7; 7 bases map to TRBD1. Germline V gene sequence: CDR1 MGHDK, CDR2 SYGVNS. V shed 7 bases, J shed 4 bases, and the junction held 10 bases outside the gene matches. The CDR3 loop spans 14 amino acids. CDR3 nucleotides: TGTGCCAGCATCCCACCCGGGACAGTTTACGAGCAGTACTTC. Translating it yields CASIPPGTVYEQYF.

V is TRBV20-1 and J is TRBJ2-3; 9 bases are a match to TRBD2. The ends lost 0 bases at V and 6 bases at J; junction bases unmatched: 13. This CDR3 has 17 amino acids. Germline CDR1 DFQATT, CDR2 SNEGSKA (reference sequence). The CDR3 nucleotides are TGCAGTGCTAGAGATTATCGTGGGACTAGCTATAGGGATACGCAGTATTTT. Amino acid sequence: CSARDYRGTSYRDTQYF.

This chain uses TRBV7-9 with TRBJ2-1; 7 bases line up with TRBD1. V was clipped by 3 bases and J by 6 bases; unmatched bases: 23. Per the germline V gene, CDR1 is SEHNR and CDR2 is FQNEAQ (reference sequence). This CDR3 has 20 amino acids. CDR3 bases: TGTGCCAGCAGCTTGGTTGTTTACAGGGGCCCCCCCCACAGGGGCAATGAGCAGTTCTTC. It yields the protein CASSLVVYRGPPHRGNEQFF.

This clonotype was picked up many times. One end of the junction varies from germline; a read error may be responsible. The CDR3 spells CASSLGTYTEAFF. The DNA for the CDR3 is TGTGCCAGCAGTTTAGGGACATACACTGAAGCTTTCTTT. The V call is TRBV7-2, the J call TRBJ1-1; weak D call: TRBD1 (6 bases). Germline assignment: CDR1 SGHTA and CDR2 FQGNSA. The CDR3 length is 13 residues.

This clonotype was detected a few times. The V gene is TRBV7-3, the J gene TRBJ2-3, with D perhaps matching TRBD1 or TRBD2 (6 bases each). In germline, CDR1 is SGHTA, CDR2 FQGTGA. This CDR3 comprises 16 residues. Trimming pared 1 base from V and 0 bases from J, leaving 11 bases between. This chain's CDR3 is CASSLMGAGSTDTQYF. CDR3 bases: TGTGCCAGCAGCTTAATGGGGGCGGGAAGCACAGATACGCAGTATTTT.

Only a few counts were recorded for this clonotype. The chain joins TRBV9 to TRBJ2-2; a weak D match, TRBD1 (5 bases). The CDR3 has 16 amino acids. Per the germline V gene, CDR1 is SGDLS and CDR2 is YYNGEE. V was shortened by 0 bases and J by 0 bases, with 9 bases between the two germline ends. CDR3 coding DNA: TGTGCCAGCAGCGTAGCCAGGGTAACGAACACCGGGGAGCTGTTTTTT. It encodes CASSVARVTNTGELFF.

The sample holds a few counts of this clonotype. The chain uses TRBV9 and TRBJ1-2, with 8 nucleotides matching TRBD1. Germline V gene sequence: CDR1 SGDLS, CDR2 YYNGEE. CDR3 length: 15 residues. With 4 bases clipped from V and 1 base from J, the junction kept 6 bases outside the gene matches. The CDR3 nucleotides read TGTGCCAGCAGCAACGGACAGGGAGATAACTATGGCTACACCTTC. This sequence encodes CASSNGQGDNYGYTF.

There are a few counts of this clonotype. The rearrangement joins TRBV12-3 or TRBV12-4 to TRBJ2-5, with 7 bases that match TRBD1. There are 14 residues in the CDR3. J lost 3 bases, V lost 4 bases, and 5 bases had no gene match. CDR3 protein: CASSSGQAEETQYF. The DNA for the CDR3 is TGTGCCAGCAGTTCAGGACAGGCGGAAGAGACCCAGTACTTC.

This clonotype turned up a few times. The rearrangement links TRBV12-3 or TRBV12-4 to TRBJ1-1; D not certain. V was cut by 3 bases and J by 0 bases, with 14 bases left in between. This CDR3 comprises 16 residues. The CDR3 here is CASSFVGRTMNTEAFF. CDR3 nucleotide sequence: TGTGCCAGCAGTTTCGTGGGCAGAACCATGAACACTGAAGCTTTCTTT.

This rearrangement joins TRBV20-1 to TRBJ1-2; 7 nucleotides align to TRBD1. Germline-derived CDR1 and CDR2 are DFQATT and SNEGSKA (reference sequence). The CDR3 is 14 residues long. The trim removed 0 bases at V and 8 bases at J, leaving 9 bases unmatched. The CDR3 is CSARDYQGGEGYTF. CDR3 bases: TGCAGTGCTAGAGACTACCAGGGGGGAGAAGGCTACACCTTC.

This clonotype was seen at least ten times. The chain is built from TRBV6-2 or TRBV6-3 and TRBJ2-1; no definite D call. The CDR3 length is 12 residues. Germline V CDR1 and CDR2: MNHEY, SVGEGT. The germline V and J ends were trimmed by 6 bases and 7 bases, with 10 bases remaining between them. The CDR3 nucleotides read TGTGCCAGCAGGCGCAGAGAGAATGAGCAGTTCTTC. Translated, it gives CASRRRENEQFF.

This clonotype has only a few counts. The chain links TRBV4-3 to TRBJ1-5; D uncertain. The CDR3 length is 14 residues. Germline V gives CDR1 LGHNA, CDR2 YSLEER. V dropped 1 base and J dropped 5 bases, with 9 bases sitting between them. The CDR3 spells CASSQVSSDQPQHF. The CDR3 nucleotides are TGCGCCAGCAGCCAAGTTTCCAGCGATCAGCCCCAGCATTTT.